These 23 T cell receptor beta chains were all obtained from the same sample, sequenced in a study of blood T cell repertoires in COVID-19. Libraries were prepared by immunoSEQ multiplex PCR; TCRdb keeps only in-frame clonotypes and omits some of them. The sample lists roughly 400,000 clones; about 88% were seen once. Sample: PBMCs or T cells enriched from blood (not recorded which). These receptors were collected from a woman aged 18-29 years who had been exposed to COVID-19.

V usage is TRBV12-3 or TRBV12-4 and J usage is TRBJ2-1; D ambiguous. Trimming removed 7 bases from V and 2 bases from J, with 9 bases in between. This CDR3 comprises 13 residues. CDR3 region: CASTTEAYNEQFF. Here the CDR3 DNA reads TGTGCCAGCACTACCGAGGCCTACAATGAGCAGTTCTTC.

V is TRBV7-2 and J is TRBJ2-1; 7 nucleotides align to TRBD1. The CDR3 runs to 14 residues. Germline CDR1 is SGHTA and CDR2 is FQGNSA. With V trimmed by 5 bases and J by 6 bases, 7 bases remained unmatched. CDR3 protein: CASSAQTGSNEQFF. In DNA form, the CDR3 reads TGTGCCAGCAGCGCCCAGACAGGGTCCAATGAGCAGTTCTTC.

For the CDR3, the DNA is TGTGCCAGCAGTACCGGACAGGTTGGGACGTACGAGCAGTACTTC. Protein product: CASSTGQVGTYEQYF. V is TRBV6-2 or TRBV6-3 and J is TRBJ2-7; TRBD1 agrees at 7 bases. The junction had 11 bases not matched to a gene; V was cut back by 5 bases and J by 4 bases. Germline CDR1 is MNHEY and CDR2 is SVGEGT. The CDR3 totals 15 residues.

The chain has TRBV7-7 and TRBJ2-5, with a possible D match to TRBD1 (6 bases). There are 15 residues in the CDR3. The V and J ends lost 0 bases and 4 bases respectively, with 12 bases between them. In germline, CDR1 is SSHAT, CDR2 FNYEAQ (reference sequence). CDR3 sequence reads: CASSLALGQSETQYF. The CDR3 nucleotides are TGTGCCAGCAGCTTAGCGCTAGGACAGTCAGAGACCCAGTACTTC.

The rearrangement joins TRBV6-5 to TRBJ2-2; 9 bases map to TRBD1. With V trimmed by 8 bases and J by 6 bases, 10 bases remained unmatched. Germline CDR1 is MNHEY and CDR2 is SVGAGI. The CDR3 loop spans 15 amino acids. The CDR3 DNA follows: TGTGCCAGCGGGGGACAGGGTGCCGGGGCCGGGGAGCTGTTTTTT. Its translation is CASGGQGAGAGELFF.

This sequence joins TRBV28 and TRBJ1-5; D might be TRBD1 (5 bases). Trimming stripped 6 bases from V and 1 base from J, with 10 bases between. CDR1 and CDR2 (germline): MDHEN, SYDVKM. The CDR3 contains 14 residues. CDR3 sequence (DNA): TGTGCCAGCAGATGGGGGGTCAGCAATCAGCCCCAGCATTTT. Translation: CASRWGVSNQPQHF.

CDR3 residues: CASSESGRDYSPLHF. CDR3 in DNA: TGCGCCAGCAGTGAGTCGGGCAGGGACTATTCACCCCTCCACTTT. The chain couples TRBV10-1 to TRBJ1-6; possible D gene TRBD1, 5 bases. With 0 bases removed from V and 8 bases from J, the gap between germline ends came to 11 bases. Looked up from germline, CDR1 is WNHNN and CDR2 is SYGVQD (reference sequence). The CDR3 has 15 amino acids.

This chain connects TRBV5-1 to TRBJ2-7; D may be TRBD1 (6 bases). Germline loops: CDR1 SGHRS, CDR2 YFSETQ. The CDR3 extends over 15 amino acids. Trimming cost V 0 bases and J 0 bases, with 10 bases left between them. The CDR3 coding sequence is TGCGCCAGCAGCTTGGAGGGACATCGCTCCTACGAGCAGTACTTC. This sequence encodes CASSLEGHRSYEQYF.

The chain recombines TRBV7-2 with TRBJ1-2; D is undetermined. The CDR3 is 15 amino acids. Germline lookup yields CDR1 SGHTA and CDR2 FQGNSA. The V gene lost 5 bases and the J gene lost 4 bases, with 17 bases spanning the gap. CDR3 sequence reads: CASSEGVALGYGYTF. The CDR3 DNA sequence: TGTGCCAGCAGCGAAGGAGTAGCCCTAGGCTATGGCTACACCTTC.

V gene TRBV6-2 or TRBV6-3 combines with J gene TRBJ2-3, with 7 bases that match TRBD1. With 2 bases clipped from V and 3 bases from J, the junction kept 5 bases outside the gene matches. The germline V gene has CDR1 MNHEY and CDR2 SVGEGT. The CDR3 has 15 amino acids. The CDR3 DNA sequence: TGTGCCAGCAGTTACCCCCCAGGGGGTACAGATACGCAGTATTTT. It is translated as CASSYPPGGTDTQYF.

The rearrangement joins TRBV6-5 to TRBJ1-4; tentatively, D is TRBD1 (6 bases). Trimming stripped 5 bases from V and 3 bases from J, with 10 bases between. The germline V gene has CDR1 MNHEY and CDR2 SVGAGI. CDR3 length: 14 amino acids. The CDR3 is CASSRTAPNEKLFF. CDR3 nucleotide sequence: TGTGCCAGCAGTCGGACAGCTCCTAATGAAAAACTGTTTTTT.

Here the CDR3 reads CASSLTGGSETEAFF. CDR3 nucleotide sequence: TGTGCCAGCAGCTTAACAGGGGGGTCGGAGACTGAAGCTTTCTTT. The chain is built from TRBV11-1 and TRBJ1-1; 8 bases align to TRBD1. CDR3 size: 15 residues. Germline CDR1 reads SGHAT; CDR2 reads FQDESV (reference sequence). V was clipped by 2 bases and J by 5 bases; unmatched bases: 7. Supplemented by reference TRBV11-1 and TRBJ1-1, the full variable domain reads EAEVAQSPRYKITEKSQAVAFWCDPISGHATLYWYRQILGQGPELLVQFQDESVVDDSQLPKDRFSAERLKGVDSTLKIQPAELGDSAMYLCASSLTGGSETEAFFGQGTRLTVV.

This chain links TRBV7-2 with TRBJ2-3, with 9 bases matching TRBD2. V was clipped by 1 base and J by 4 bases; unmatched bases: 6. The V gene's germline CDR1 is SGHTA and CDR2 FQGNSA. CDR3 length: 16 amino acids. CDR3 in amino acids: CASSLDGLASSDTQYF. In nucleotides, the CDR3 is TGTGCCAGCAGCTTAGATGGACTAGCGTCTTCAGATACGCAGTATTTT.

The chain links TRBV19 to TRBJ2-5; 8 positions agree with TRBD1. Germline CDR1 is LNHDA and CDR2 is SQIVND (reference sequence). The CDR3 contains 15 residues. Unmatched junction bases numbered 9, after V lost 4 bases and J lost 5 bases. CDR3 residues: CASSNPGGAGETQYF. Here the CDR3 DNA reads TGTGCCAGTAGTAACCCAGGGGGCGCGGGGGAGACCCAGTACTTC.

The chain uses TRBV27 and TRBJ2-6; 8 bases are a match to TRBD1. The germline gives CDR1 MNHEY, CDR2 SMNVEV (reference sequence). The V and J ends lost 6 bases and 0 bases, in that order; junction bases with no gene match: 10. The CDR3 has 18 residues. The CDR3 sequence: CASRTFAGGSSGANVLTF. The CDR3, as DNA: TGTGCCAGCAGGACCTTTGCAGGGGGCAGCTCTGGGGCCAACGTCCTGACTTTC.

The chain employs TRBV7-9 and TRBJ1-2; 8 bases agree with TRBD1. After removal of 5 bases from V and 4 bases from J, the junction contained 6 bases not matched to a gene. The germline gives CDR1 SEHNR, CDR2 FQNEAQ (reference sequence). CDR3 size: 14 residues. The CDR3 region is CASSRGQGFYGYTF. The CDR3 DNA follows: TGTGCCAGCAGCCGCGGACAGGGATTCTATGGCTACACCTTC.

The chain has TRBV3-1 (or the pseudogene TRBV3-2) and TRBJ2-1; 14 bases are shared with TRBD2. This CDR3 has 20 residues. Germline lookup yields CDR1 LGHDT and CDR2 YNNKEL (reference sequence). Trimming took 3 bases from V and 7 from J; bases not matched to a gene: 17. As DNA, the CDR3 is TGTGCCAGCAGCCACTACAACTCCCCGACTAGCGGGAGGGTCTCGAATGAGCAGTTCTTC. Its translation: CASSHYNSPTSGRVSNEQFF.

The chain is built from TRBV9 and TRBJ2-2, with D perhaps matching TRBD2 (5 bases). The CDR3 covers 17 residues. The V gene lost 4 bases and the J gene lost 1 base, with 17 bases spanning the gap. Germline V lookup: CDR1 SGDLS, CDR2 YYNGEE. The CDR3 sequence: CASSPRSSSGNTGELFF. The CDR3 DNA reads TGTGCCAGCAGCCCACGGTCGTCCAGCGGGAACACCGGGGAGCTGTTTTTT.

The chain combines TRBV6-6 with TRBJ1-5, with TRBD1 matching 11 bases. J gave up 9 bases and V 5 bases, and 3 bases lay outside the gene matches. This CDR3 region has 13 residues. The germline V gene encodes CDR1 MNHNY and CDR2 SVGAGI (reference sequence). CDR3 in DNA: TGTGCCAGCAGTGGGACAGGGGGTGGGCCCCAGCATTTT. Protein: CASSGTGGGPQHF.

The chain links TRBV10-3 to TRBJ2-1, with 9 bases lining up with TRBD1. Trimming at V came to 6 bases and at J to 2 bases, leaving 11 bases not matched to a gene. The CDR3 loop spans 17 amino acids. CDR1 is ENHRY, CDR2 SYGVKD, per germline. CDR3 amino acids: CAIRGRTGVPAYNEQFF. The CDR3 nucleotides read TGTGCCATCAGGGGGCGGACAGGGGTACCGGCCTACAATGAGCAGTTCTTC.

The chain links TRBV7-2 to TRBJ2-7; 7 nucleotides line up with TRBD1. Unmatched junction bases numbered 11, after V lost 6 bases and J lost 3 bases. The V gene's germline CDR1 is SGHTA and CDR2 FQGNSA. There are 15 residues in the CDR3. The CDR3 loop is CASRYMAGTDYEQYF. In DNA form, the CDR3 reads TGTGCCAGCAGATACATGGCCGGGACAGACTACGAGCAGTACTTC.

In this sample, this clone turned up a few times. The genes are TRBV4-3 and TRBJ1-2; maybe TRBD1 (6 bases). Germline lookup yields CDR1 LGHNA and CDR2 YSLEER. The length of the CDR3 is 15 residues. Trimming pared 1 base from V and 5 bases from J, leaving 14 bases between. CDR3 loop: CASSQGQGLGYGYTF. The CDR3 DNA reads TGCGCCAGCAGCCAAGGTCAGGGGCTGGGTTATGGCTACACCTTC.

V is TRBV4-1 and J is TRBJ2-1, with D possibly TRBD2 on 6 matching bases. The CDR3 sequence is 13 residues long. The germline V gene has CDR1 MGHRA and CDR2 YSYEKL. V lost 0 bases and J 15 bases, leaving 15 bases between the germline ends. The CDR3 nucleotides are TGCGCCAGCAGCCAAGATGGGGCGGGATGGTGGTTCTTC. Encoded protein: CASSQDGAGWWFF.